This passage covers 5 T cell receptor beta chains from one sample sequenced in a study of T cell responses to AZD1222 COVID-19 vaccine. Assay used: immunoSEQ multiplex PCR; TCRdb lists only in-frame clones, some missing. The table shows 60,000 to 85,000 clones, with roughly 91% occurring only once. The source material was peripheral blood, sampled 28 days after the second dose of the MenACWY control vaccine. The receptor source for this set is an adult who received the MenACWY meningococcal vaccine as a control.

The chain links TRBV5-1 to TRBJ1-1, with D uncertain. The germline V gene encodes CDR1 SGHRS and CDR2 YFSETQ. The CDR3 covers 15 residues. Trimming stripped 2 bases from V and 0 bases from J, with 11 bases between. CDR3 sequence (DNA): TGCGCCAGCAGCTTATCTGGAGGGTTGAACACTGAAGCTTTCTTT. Its translation is CASSLSGGLNTEAFF. The full variable domain, in which reference TRBV5-1 and TRBJ1-1 provide the parts outside the CDR3, is KAGVTQTPRYLIKTRGQQVTLSCSPISGHRSVSWYQQTPGQGLQFLFEYFSETQRNKGNFPGRFSGRQFSNSRSEMNVSTLELGDSALYLCASSLSGGLNTEAFFGQGTRLTVV.

This sequence joins TRBV24-1 and TRBJ2-1, with 10 bases fitting TRBD2. After removal of 3 bases from V and 13 bases from J, the junction contained 5 bases not matched to a gene. The CDR3 runs to 13 residues. In germline, CDR1 is KGHDR, CDR2 SFDVKD. The CDR3 sequence: CATSDERGGLQFF. CDR3 coding DNA: TGTGCCACCAGTGATGAGCGGGGGGGACTACAGTTCTTC.

The rearrangement joins TRBV4-1 to TRBJ1-2; D unclear. Germline CDR1 reads MGHRA; CDR2 reads YSYEKL. The CDR3 runs 17 residues. Between the trimmed V and J ends, which lost 0 bases and 4 bases, there was a span of 18 bases. In DNA form, the CDR3 reads TGCGCCAGCAGCCAAGATAGGAAGGGAGCGGACTTCTATGGCTACACCTTC. Encoded protein: CASSQDRKGADFYGYTF.

The V call is TRBV5-5, the J call TRBJ1-2, with TRBD1 matching over 8 bases. V lost 2 bases and J lost 6; bases outside the gene matches: 3. Looked up from germline, CDR1 is SGHKS and CDR2 is YYEKEE (reference sequence). The CDR3 runs 13 residues. The CDR3 sequence is CASSLPTGDGYTF. The CDR3 coding sequence is TGTGCCAGCAGCTTACCGACAGGGGATGGCTACACCTTC. Full variable domain (outside the CDR3, taken from reference TRBV5-5 and TRBJ1-2): DAGVTQSPTHLIKTRGQQVTLRCSPISGHKSVSWYQQVLGQGPQFIFQYYEKEERGRGNFPDRFSARQFPNYSSELNVNALLLGDSALYLCASSLPTGDGYTFGSGTRLTVV.

J is TRBJ1-5 and V is TRBV12-3 or TRBV12-4; D may be TRBD1 (5 bases). The CDR3 spans 12 residues. Trimming shortened V by 6 bases and J by 6 bases, and 9 bases separated the two germline ends. Written as DNA, the CDR3 is TGTGCCAGCAGGTCAGGGACTCAGCCCCAGCATTTT. Its protein product is CASRSGTQPQHF.